The entry below describes one T cell receptor (beta chain). Its antigen is still unknown. This specimen comes from a study of identifying expanded T cells in peripheral blood. Produced via immunoSEQ multiplex PCR; TCRdb's table is partial and in-frame only. The sample yields about 80,000 clones, roughly 91% seen once. During the collection period, no donor immune events like infections were recorded. Study results and limitations: Technical replicates showed about 1.1 changed clones; two weeks 15 to 20; four weeks 19. Clone count variance between roughly two-week samples rose with total template count.

In germline, CDR1 is SGDLS, CDR2 YYNGEE. V was cut by 0 bases and J by 5 bases, with 9 bases left in between. This CDR3 is built from 14 residues. The sequencing sample was made of blood. V usage is TRBV9 and J usage is TRBJ2-1; D possibly uses TRBD1 or TRBD2 (5 bases each). This receptor was identified in a person aged 18-70 years in good health. CDR3 coding DNA: TGTGCCAGCAGCGTAGAGGGACGCAACAATGAGCAGTTCTTC. Protein: CASSVEGRNNEQFF.